The 6 T cell receptor beta chains presented below share a single source sample, sequenced in a study of shared clonotypes between healthy human individuals. Sequenced by immunoSEQ multiplex PCR; TCRdb stores in-frame clones only, minus some. The data show 550,000 to 700,000 clones, 73% seen once. Sequenced material: memory CD4+ T cells sorted from blood. Sample subset: CD45RA-negative fraction. The receptors stem from a woman in her thirties in good health.

The chain employs TRBV5-4 and TRBJ1-4, with TRBD1 as a possible D gene (6 bases). The CDR3 spans 14 residues. Germline CDR1 SGHNT, CDR2 YYREEE (reference sequence). V shed 2 bases and J shed 3 bases, with 8 bases lying between them. CDR3 sequence (DNA): TGTGCCAGCAGCTTAGGACAGTCTAATGAAAAACTGTTTTTT. It is translated as CASSLGQSNEKLFF.

This clone has at least ten counts. The CDR3 nucleotides are TGCAGCGTTTTTCTAGCGGGAGAGGTTGAGCAGTTCTTC. Its translation: CSVFLAGEVEQFF. The V gene is TRBV29-1, the J gene TRBJ2-1; 10 bases are a match to TRBD2. The CDR3 sequence is 13 residues long. From germline, CDR1 is SQVTM and CDR2 ANQGSEA. Unmatched junction bases numbered 7, after V lost 5 bases and J lost 9 bases.

Many counts were recorded for this clone. The gene calls are TRBV18 and TRBJ2-7; 12 bases are a match to TRBD2. This CDR3 has 15 residues. Germline V gene lookup returns CDR1 KGHSH and CDR2 LQKENI. V was pared by 5 bases and J by 2 bases, with 4 bases of the junction left unmatched. The CDR3 loop is CASSDSSGRAYEQYF. CDR3 DNA: TGTGCCAGCTCAGACTCTAGCGGGAGGGCCTACGAGCAGTACTTC.

This chain joins TRBV5-1 and TRBJ2-7; possibly TRBD2 for D (6 bases). The CDR3 runs to 14 residues. CDR1 is SGHRS and CDR2 is YFSETQ in the germline V gene. V lost 4 bases, J lost 2 bases, and 13 bases lay in between. The CDR3: CASSRSGRTYEQYF. DNA for the CDR3: TGCGCCAGCAGCCGTTCCGGGAGAACCTACGAGCAGTACTTC.

The V call is TRBV6-5, the J call TRBJ1-5; D is unclear. The germline CDR1 and CDR2 sequences are MNHEY and SVGAGI. The CDR3 has 16 residues. With 2 bases removed from V and 2 bases from J, the gap between germline ends came to 13 bases. The CDR3 nucleotides read TGTGCCAGCAGTTACCGGGTCCCTCGGGGCAATCAGCCCCAGCATTTT. This codes for CASSYRVPRGNQPQHF.

The chain uses TRBV5-1 and TRBJ2-5, with 9 bases lining up with TRBD2. CDR1 is SGHRS, CDR2 YFSETQ, per germline. V was pared by 3 bases and J by 5 bases, with 5 bases of the junction left unmatched. The CDR3 is made up of 14 amino acids. Here the CDR3 DNA reads TGCGCCAGCAGCTCCGTAGCGGGAGTGGAGACCCAGTACTTC. Amino acids: CASSSVAGVETQYF.